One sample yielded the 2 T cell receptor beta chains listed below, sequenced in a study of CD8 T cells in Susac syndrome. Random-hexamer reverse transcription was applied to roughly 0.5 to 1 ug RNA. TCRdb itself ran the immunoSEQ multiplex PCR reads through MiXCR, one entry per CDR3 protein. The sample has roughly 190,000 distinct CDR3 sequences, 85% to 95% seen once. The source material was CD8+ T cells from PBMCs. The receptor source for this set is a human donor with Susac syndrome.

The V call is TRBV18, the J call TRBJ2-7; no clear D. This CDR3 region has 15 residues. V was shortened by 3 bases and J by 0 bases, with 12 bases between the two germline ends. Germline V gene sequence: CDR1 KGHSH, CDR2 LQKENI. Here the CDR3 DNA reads TGTGCCAGCTCACCGCTCGGTCACCCCTCCTACGAGCAGTACTTC. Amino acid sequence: CASSPLGHPSYEQYF.

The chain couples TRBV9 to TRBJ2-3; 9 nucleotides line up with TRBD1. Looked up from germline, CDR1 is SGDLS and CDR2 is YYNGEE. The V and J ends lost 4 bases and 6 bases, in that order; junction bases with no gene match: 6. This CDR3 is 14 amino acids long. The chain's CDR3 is CASSKTTGGDTQYF. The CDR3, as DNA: TGTGCCAGCAGCAAAACGACAGGGGGTGATACGCAGTATTTT.